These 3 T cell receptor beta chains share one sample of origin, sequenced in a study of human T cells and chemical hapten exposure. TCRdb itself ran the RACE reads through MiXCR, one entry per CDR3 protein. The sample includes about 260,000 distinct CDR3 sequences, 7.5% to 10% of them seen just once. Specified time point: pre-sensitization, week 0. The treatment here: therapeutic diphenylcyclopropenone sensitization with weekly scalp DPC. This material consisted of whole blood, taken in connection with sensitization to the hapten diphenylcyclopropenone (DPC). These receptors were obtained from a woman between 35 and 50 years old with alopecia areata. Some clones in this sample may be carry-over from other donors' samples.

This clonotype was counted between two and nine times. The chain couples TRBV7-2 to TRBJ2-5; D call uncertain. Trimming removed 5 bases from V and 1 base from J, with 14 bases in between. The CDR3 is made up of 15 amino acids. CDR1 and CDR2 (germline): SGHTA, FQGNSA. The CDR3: CASSVARSFQETQYF. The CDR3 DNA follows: TGTGCCAGCAGCGTCGCCCGGAGCTTCCAAGAGACCCAGTACTTC.

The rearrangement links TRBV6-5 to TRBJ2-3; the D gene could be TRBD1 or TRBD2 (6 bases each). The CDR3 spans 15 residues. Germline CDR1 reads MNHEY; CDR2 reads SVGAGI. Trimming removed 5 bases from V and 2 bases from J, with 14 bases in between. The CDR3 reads CASSPRGDLTDTQYF. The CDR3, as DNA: TGTGCCAGCAGTCCTAGGGGGGATCTCACAGATACGCAGTATTTT.

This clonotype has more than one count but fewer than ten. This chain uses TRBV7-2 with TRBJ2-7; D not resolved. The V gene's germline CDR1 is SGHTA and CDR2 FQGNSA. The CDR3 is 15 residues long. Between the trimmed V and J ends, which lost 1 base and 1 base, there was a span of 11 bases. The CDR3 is CASSLGDSRSYEQYF. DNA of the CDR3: TGTGCCAGCAGCTTAGGGGATAGCCGATCCTACGAGCAGTACTTC.